This note documents a single TCR beta chain sequence. Its antigen is not identified. CDR1 is SGDLS and CDR2 is YYNGEE in the germline V gene. The V and J ends lost 1 base and 8 bases respectively, with 18 bases between them. The CDR3 spans 15 residues. TCRdb's table, derived via immunoSEQ multiplex PCR, lists solely in-frame clones and lacks some. There are roughly 2.5 million clones in the sample; around nine tenths occur only once, and 0.13% to 0.15% lies in the top ten. The record originates from a study of shared clonotypes between healthy human individuals. Overall study context: Participating donors consisted of a couple of women and a few men aged 18 to 49. Points from the study as a whole: Clonotypes that were shared across four donors made up approximately 5% of naive CD4 clonotypes.

A split of CD4+ cells into CD45RA+ naive and CD45RA-negative memory subsets was performed. The chain combines TRBV9 with TRBJ1-2, with TRBD1 as a possible D gene (6 bases). This receptor was obtained from a man between 18 and 35 years old in good health. Material: naive CD4+ T cells sorted from blood. Indicated subset: CD45RA+ positively selected. CDR3 nucleotides: TGTGCCAGCAGCGTATCCTCACAGGGCCAAGAAGGCTACACCTTC. Protein product: CASSVSSQGQEGYTF.